This passage covers 2 T cell receptor beta chains from one sample sequenced in a study of siplizumab effects on memory and regulatory T cells. Assay: immunoSEQ multiplex PCR; the TCRdb copy retains only in-frame clones and omits some. This sample has roughly 100,000 clones; approximately 94% occur once, and the top ten carry about 0.32%. The sequenced sample consisted of CD4+ T cells sorted from blood. The receptors come from a human donor in good health.

V gene TRBV5-1 combines with J gene TRBJ2-2; TRBD2 matches 13 bases. Looked up from germline, CDR1 is SGHRS and CDR2 is YFSETQ. The CDR3 totals 16 residues. The ends lost 2 bases at V and 5 bases at J; junction bases unmatched: 3. The CDR3 DNA is TGCGCCAGCAGCTTCATGACTAGCGGGGGGACCGGGGAGCTGTTTTTT. It is translated as CASSFMTSGGTGELFF.

This clone was seen a single time. This chain uses TRBV13 with TRBJ2-2; D gene unclear. The germline CDR1 and CDR2 sequences are PRHDT and FYEKMQ (reference sequence). The CDR3 totals 13 residues. Trimming removed 8 bases at V and 1 base at J, with 8 bases between. In DNA form, the CDR3 reads TGTGCCAGCGCTCTTTGGAACACCGGGGAGCTGTTTTTT. Amino acids: CASALWNTGELFF.